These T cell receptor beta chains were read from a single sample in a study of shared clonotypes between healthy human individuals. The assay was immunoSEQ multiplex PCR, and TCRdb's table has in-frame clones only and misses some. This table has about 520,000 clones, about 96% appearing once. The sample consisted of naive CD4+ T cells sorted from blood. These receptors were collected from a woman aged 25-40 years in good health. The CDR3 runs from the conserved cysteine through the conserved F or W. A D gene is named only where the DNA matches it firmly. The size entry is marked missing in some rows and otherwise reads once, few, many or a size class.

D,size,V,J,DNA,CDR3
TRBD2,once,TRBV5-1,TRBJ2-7,TGCGCCAGCAGCTTACTACTAGCGGCCGGCTCCTACGAGCAGTACTTC,CASSLLLAAGSYEQYF
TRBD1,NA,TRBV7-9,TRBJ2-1,TGTGCCAGCAGCTTAAGACCCCGGGACAGCCACAATGAGCAGTTCTTC,CASSLRPRDSHNEQFF
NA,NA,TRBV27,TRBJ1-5,TGTGCCAGCAGTAAACAGGACGGCCATCAGCCCCAGCATTTT,CASSKQDGHQPQHF
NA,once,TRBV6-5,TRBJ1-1,TGTGCCAGCAGTTACGGGGGTAACACTGAAGCTTTCTTT,CASSYGGNTEAFF
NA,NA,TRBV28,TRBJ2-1,TGTGCCAGCACCTGGGGATACAATGAGCAGTTCTTC,CASTWGYNEQFF
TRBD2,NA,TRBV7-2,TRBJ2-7,TGTGCCAGCAGCTCTCTAGCGGGAGCCTACGAGCAGTACTTC,CASSSLAGAYEQYF
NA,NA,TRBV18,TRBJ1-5,TGTGCCAGCTCACCGGTCAGGGAGGATCAGCCCCAGCATTTT,CASSPVREDQPQHF
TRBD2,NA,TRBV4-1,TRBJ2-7,TGCGCCAGCAGCCAAGATATGACCGGGACTAGCCGCCCCAGCGCCTACGAGCAGTACTTC,CASSQDMTGTSRPSAYEQYF
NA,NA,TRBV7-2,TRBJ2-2,TGTGCCAGCAGCCTTTACTTTACCATCGACTACACCGGGGAGCTGTTTTTT,CASSLYFTIDYTGELFF
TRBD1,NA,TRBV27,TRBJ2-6,TGTGCCAGCAGCGGACAGGGGCTCGCTTTTGCTGGGGCCAACGTCCTGACTTTC,CASSGQGLAFAGANVLTF
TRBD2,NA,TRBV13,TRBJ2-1,TGTGCCAGCAGCTTAGAACGGGGGGTGCGCAATGAGCAGTTCTTC,CASSLERGVRNEQFF
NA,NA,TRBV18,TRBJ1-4,TGTGCCAGCTCATCCGAGCAAAAACTGTTTTTT,CASSSEQKLFF
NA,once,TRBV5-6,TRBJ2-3,TGTGCCAGCAGCTTGGGAGGTGCAGATACGCAGTATTTT,CASSLGGADTQYF
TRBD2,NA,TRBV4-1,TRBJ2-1,TGCGCCAGCAGCCAAGATTCGAGGACTAGCGGGAGGTTCCGGGAGCAGTTCTTC,CASSQDSRTSGRFREQFF
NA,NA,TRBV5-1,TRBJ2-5,TGCGCCAGCAGTGCCGGGGGCCAAGAGACCCAGTACTTC,CASSAGGQETQYF
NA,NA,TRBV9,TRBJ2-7,TGTGCCAGCAGCCAGTTCGAGGAGACCTACGAGCAGTACTTC,CASSQFEETYEQYF
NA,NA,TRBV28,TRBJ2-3,TGTGCCAGCACCCAATCGACCCAGCCAGATACGCAGTATTTT,CASTQSTQPDTQYF
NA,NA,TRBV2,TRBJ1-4,TGTGCCAGCACCGCGGGACTAATTGAAAAACTGTTTTTT,CASTAGLIEKLFF
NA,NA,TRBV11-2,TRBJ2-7,TGTGCCAGCCGGCGGGTAGGGGCCCTCGAGCAGTACTTC,CASRRVGALEQYF
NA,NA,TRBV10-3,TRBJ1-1,TGTGCCATCAGTGAAACGTCTGAAGCTTTCTTT,CAISETSEAFF
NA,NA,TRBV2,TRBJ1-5,TGTGCCAGCAGTGTTGATGAGGGTTACTTTAGCAATCAGCCCCAGCATTTT,CASSVDEGYFSNQPQHF
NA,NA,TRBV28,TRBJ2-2,TGTGCCAGCCGCACCCCTCTTGGGGGAGGGGGCACCGGGGAGCTGTTTTTT,CASRTPLGGGGTGELFF
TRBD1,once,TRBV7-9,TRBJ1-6,TGTGCCAGCAGCCCCCGGACAGGCTCCGGTTCACCCCTCCACTTT,CASSPRTGSGSPLHF
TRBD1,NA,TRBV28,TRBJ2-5,TGTGCCAGCAGTTTATTCCGGGACAGGGGAGAGACCCAGTACTTC,CASSLFRDRGETQYF
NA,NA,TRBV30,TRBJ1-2,TGTGCCTGGAGTGTGGGAGATGGCTACACCTTC,CAWSVGDGYTF
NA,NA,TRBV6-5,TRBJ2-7,TGTGCCAGCAGTTACTCGTTGGCGGTGACCTCCTACGAGCAGTACTTC,CASSYSLAVTSYEQYF
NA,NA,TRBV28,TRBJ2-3,TGTGCCAGCAGACCAGGGGTTGATGTGCTTGCGCAGTATTTT,CASRPGVDVLAQYF
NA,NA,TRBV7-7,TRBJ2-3,TGTGCCAGCAGCTTAGGGGGTTCTGGCACAGATACGCAGTATTTT,CASSLGGSGTDTQYF
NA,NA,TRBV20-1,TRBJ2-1,TGCAGTGCCTCCTTCGACAATGAGCAGTTCTTC,CSASFDNEQFF
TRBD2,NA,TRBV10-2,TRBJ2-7,TGCGCCAGCAGTGAAGTGGGAGGGCCACCCTACGAGCAGTACTTC,CASSEVGGPPYEQYF
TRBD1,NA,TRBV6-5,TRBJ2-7,TGTGCCAGCAGTTACCCGGCACAGACAGGGGTTTTCGAGCAGTACTTC,CASSYPAQTGVFEQYF
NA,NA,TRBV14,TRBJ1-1,TGTGCCAGCAGCCAGAAGCCCAGGGCCAACACTGAAGCTTTCTTT,CASSQKPRANTEAFF
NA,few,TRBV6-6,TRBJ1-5,TGTGCCAGCAGTTACTCGACGGGGAGGCAGCCCCAGCATTTT,CASSYSTGRQPQHF
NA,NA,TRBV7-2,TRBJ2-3,TGTGCCAGCAGCTTAACCTTTGGGGTCACAGATACGCAGTATTTT,CASSLTFGVTDTQYF
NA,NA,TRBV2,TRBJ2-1,TGTGCCAGCAGTGAGGGACGGCAGTTCTTC,CASSEGRQFF
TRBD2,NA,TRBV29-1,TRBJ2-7,TGCAGCGTTGAAGAAACGCCTAAGACTAGCGGGAGGTCCAACGAGCAGTACTTC,CSVEETPKTSGRSNEQYF